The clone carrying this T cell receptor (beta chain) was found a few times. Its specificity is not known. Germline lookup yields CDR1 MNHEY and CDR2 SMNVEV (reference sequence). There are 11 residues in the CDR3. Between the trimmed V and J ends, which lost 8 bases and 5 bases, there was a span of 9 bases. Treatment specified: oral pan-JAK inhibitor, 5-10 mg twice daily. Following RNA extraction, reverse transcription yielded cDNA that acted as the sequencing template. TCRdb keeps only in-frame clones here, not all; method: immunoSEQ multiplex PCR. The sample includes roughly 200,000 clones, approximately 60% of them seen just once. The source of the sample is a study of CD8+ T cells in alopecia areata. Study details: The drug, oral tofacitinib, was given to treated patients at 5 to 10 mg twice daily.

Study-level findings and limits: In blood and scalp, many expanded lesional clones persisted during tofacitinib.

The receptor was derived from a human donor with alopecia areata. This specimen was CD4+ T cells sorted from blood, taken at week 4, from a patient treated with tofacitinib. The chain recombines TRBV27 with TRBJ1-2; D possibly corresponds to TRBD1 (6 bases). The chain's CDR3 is CASWDIYGYTF. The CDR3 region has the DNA TGTGCCAGCTGGGACATTTATGGCTACACCTTC.